This TCR beta chain was captured by sequencing in a study of T-cell reconstitution after alpha-beta-depleted transplantation in children. Points from the study as a whole: T-cell numbers and diversity one year post-transplant derived largely from freshly generated T cells. TCRbeta diversity was high at day 60 in some patients (a result of surviving recipient T cells and thymic progenitors). Several hundred rapidly expanded clones from non-depleted graft cells reportedly supplied alpha-beta T cells about two months post-transplant.

Notes on this clonotype: Its antigen remains unidentified.

This CDR3 contains 14 residues. Looked up from germline, CDR1 is SGDLS and CDR2 is YYNGEE. Trimming pared 0 bases from V and 4 bases from J, leaving 9 bases between. Using unique molecular identifiers, the investigators prepared the TCRbeta library. From the PCR reads, TCRdb called clonotypes with MiXCR, one entry per CDR3 protein. The sample lists about 830,000 distinct CDR3 sequences, approximately 15% occurring once. This clonotype was sampled from a male patient younger than 18 who had a stem cell transplant for acute lymphoblastic leukemia, so the T cells may come from the graft donor. The specimen was PBMCs, mostly from graft donor cells, collected 360 days after TCRalphabeta/CD19-depleted stem cell transplant. The V gene is TRBV9, the J gene TRBJ2-3, with D perhaps matching TRBD2 (6 bases). For the CDR3, the DNA is TGTGCCAGCAGCGTAGGGGTAGCGGCAGATACGCAGTATTTT. It specifies CASSVGVAADTQYF.